This T cell receptor (beta chain) was found in a study of beta chain features in type 1 diabetes. Germline V gene lookup returns CDR1 MGHRA and CDR2 YSYEKL. V lost 4 bases to trimming and J lost 8 bases; unmatched junction nucleotides: 8. This CDR3 is 15 amino acids long. Comment on this clone: What it binds is not known.

The sequenced template was cDNA made from the entire isolated RNA. TCRdb keeps only in-frame clones here, not all; method: immunoSEQ multiplex PCR. Of hundreds of thousands of clones in the sample, more than 12% were seen once. Findings and caveats of the study: All four CD4+ subsets from Type 1 diabetes patients carried moderately but significantly shorter TCRB CDR3s.

The chain recombines TRBV4-1 with TRBJ1-4; 9 nucleotides align to TRBD1. What was sequenced was naive CD4+ T cells from blood. This receptor was identified in a man younger than 35 with type 1 diabetes. CDR3 nucleotide sequence: TGCGCCAGCAGCCCACAGGGACAGGGAAGCGAAAAACTGTTTTTT. This translates into CASSPQGQGSEKLFF.